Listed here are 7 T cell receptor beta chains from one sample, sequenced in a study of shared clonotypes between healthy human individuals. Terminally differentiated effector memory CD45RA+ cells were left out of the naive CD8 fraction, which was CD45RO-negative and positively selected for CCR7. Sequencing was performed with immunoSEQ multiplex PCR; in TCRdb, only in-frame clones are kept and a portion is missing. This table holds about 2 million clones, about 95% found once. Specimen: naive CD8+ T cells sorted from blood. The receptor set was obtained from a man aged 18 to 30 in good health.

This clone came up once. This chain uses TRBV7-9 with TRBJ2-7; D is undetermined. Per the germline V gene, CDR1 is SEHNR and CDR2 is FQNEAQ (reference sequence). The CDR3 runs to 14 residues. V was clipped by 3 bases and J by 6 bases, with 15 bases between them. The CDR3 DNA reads TGTGCCAGCAGCTTCGCCTCCCAGCTGGGCGAGCAGTACTTC. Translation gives CASSFASQLGEQYF.

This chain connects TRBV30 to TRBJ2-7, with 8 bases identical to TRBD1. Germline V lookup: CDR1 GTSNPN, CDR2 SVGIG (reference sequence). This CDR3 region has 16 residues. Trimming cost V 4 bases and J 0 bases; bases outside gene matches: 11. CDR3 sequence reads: CAWNSGTGGTSYEQYF. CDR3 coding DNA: TGTGCCTGGAATTCGGGGACAGGCGGAACCTCCTACGAGCAGTACTTC. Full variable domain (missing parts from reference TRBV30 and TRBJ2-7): SQTIHQWPATLVQPVGSPLSLECTVEGTSNPNLYWYRQAAGRGLQLLFYSVGIGQISSEVPQNLSASRPQDRQFILSSKKLLLSDSGFYLCAWNSGTGGTSYEQYFGPGTRLTVT.

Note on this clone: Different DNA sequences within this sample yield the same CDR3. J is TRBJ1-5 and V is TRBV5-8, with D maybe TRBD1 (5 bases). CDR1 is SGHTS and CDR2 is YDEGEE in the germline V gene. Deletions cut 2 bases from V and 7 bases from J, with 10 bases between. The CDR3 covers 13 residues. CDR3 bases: TGTGCCAGCAGCTTAGGGGCGGGCCAGCCCCAGCATTTT. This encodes CASSLGAGQPQHF.

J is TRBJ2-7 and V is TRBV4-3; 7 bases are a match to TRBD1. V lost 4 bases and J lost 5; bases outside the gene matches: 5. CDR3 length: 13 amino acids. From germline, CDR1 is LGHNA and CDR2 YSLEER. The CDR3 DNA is TGCGCCAGCAGCCCACGGACAGGTGACGAGCAGTACTTC. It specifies CASSPRTGDEQYF.

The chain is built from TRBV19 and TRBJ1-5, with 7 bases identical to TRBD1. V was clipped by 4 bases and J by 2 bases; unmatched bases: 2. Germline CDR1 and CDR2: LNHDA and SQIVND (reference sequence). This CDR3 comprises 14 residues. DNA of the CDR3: TGTGCCAGTAGTAGCGGACAGGGCAATCAGCCCCAGCATTTT. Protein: CASSSGQGNQPQHF. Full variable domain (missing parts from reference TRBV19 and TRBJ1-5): DGGITQSPKYLFRKEGQNVTLSCEQNLNHDAMYWYRQDPGQGLRLIYYSQIVNDFQKGDIAEGYSVSREKKESFPLTVTSAQKNPTAFYLCASSSGQGNQPQHFGDGTRLSIL.

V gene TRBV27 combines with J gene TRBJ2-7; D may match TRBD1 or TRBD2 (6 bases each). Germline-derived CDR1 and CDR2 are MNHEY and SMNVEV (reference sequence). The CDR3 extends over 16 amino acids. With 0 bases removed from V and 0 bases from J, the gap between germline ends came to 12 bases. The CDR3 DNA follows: TGTGCCAGCAGTTTATCGACGGGGGCTACCTCCTACGAGCAGTACTTC. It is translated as CASSLSTGATSYEQYF.

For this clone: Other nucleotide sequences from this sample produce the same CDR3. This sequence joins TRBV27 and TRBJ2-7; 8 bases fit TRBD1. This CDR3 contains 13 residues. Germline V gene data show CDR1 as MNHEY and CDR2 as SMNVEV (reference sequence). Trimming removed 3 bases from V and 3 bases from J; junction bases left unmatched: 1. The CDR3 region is CASSFGTGYEQYF. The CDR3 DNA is TGTGCCAGCAGTTTTGGGACAGGCTACGAGCAGTACTTC.